The 10 T cell receptor beta chains in this list originate from one sample, sequenced in a study of blood T cell repertoires in COVID-19. Sequenced by immunoSEQ multiplex PCR; TCRdb stores in-frame clones only, minus some. The sample records approximately 70,000 clones, 70% to 90% being singletons. Sequencing was carried out using peripheral blood. The origin of the receptors is a woman aged 45-65 years with COVID-19, enrolled during active disease.

The V gene is TRBV21-1, the J gene TRBJ2-1; TRBD2 is taken as the D call from the table, unchecked against the DNA. TRBV21-1 counts as a pseudogene. The CDR3 contains 15 residues. The CDR3 protein is CASSKAKAGFSGQFF. CDR3 sequence (DNA): TGTGCCAGCAGCAAAGCAAAAGCGGGATTCTCGGGGCAGTTCTTC.

This clone was seen a single time. The genes are TRBV6-5 and TRBJ2-3, with D perhaps matching TRBD2 (5 bases). There are 12 residues in the CDR3. Trimming pared 6 bases from V and 4 bases from J, leaving 8 bases between. Germline CDR1 is MNHEY and CDR2 is SVGAGI. In DNA, the CDR3 is TGTGCCAGCAGGGGAGACCCAGATACGCAGTATTTT. Protein sequence: CASRGDPDTQYF.

This sequence joins TRBV15 and TRBJ2-5; TRBD2 aligns across 7 bases. CDR3 length: 14 residues. The germline V gene encodes CDR1 LNHNV and CDR2 YYDKDF (reference sequence). The V and J ends lost 4 bases and 5 bases, in that order; junction bases with no gene match: 7. This CDR3 is CATSTWGGLETQYF. The CDR3 bases are TGTGCCACCAGCACCTGGGGGGGTTTGGAGACCCAGTACTTC. Full variable domain (remainder filled in from reference TRBV15 and TRBJ2-5): DAMVIQNPRYQVTQFGKPVTLSCSQTLNHNVMYWYQQKSSQAPKLLFHYYDKDFNNEADTPDNFQSRRPNTSFCFLDIRSPGLGDTAMYLCATSTWGGLETQYFGPGTRLLVL.

This rearrangement joins TRBV4-1 to TRBJ2-1; 8 bases line up with TRBD2. CDR1 and CDR2 from the germline V gene are MGHRA and YSYEKL. The CDR3 loop spans 14 amino acids. The V segment lost 11 bases and the J segment 6 bases; nucleotides outside the gene matches: 12. CDR3 sequence reads: CAGSGSLLSNEQFF. DNA of the CDR3: TGCGCCGGGAGCGGGAGTCTTCTAAGCAATGAGCAGTTCTTC.

The chain is built from TRBV10-1 and TRBJ2-1; 12 nucleotides align to TRBD2. The V gene's germline CDR1 is WNHNN and CDR2 SYGVQD (reference sequence). The CDR3 is made up of 17 amino acids. J gave up 1 base and V 4 bases, and 5 bases lay outside the gene matches. CDR3 protein: CASSGGLAGGSYNEQFF. CDR3 coding DNA: TGCGCCAGCAGTGGAGGCCTAGCGGGAGGGTCCTACAATGAGCAGTTCTTC.

This clone was counted a few times. The chain has TRBV5-4 and TRBJ1-3, with a weak D call TRBD1 (6 bases). Germline CDR1 reads SGHNT; CDR2 reads YYREEE (reference sequence). Trimming shortened V by 1 base and J by 5 bases, and 7 bases separated the two germline ends. The CDR3 sequence is 13 residues long. CDR3: CASSLTGRNTIYF. CDR3 in DNA: TGTGCCAGCAGCTTGACAGGGAGAAACACCATATATTTT.

The chain links TRBV12-5 to TRBJ2-2; 9 bases align to TRBD1. The V gene end was trimmed by 2 bases and the J gene end by 4 bases; junction bases not matched to a gene: 8. The CDR3 is 17 residues long. Per germline, CDR1 LGHNT and CDR2 FRNRAP. The CDR3: CASGLLPGQGTTGELFF. The CDR3 DNA reads TGTGCTAGTGGTTTGCTTCCGGGACAGGGAACCACCGGGGAGCTGTTTTTT.

This chain links TRBV11-3 with TRBJ2-1, with D possibly matching TRBD2 (6 bases). V lost 2 bases to trimming and J lost 8 bases, with 13 bases between them. The CDR3 runs 14 residues. Per the germline V gene, CDR1 is SGHNT and CDR2 is YENEEA. The CDR3 reads CASSLLGEADEQFF. The CDR3 DNA follows: TGTGCCAGCAGCTTATTAGGGGAGGCAGATGAGCAGTTCTTC.

The sample holds one count of this clone. The chain is built from TRBV7-9 and TRBJ1-1; D gene unclear. Germline V gene data show CDR1 as SEHNR and CDR2 as FQNEAQ (reference sequence). Deletions cut 7 bases from V and 8 bases from J, with 11 bases between. This CDR3 comprises 11 residues. CDR3 residues: CASTGSNEAFF. In nucleotides, the CDR3 is TGTGCCAGCACGGGCAGTAACGAAGCTTTCTTT.

The chain uses TRBV4-1 and TRBJ2-3, with TRBD2 matching 8 bases. The CDR3 covers 15 residues. The junction had 4 bases not matched to a gene; V was cut back by 5 bases and J by 0 bases. From germline, CDR1 is MGHRA and CDR2 YSYEKL. The CDR3: CASSSSGSSTDTQYF. CDR3 sequence (DNA): TGCGCCAGCAGCTCTAGCGGGTCTAGCACAGATACGCAGTATTTT.